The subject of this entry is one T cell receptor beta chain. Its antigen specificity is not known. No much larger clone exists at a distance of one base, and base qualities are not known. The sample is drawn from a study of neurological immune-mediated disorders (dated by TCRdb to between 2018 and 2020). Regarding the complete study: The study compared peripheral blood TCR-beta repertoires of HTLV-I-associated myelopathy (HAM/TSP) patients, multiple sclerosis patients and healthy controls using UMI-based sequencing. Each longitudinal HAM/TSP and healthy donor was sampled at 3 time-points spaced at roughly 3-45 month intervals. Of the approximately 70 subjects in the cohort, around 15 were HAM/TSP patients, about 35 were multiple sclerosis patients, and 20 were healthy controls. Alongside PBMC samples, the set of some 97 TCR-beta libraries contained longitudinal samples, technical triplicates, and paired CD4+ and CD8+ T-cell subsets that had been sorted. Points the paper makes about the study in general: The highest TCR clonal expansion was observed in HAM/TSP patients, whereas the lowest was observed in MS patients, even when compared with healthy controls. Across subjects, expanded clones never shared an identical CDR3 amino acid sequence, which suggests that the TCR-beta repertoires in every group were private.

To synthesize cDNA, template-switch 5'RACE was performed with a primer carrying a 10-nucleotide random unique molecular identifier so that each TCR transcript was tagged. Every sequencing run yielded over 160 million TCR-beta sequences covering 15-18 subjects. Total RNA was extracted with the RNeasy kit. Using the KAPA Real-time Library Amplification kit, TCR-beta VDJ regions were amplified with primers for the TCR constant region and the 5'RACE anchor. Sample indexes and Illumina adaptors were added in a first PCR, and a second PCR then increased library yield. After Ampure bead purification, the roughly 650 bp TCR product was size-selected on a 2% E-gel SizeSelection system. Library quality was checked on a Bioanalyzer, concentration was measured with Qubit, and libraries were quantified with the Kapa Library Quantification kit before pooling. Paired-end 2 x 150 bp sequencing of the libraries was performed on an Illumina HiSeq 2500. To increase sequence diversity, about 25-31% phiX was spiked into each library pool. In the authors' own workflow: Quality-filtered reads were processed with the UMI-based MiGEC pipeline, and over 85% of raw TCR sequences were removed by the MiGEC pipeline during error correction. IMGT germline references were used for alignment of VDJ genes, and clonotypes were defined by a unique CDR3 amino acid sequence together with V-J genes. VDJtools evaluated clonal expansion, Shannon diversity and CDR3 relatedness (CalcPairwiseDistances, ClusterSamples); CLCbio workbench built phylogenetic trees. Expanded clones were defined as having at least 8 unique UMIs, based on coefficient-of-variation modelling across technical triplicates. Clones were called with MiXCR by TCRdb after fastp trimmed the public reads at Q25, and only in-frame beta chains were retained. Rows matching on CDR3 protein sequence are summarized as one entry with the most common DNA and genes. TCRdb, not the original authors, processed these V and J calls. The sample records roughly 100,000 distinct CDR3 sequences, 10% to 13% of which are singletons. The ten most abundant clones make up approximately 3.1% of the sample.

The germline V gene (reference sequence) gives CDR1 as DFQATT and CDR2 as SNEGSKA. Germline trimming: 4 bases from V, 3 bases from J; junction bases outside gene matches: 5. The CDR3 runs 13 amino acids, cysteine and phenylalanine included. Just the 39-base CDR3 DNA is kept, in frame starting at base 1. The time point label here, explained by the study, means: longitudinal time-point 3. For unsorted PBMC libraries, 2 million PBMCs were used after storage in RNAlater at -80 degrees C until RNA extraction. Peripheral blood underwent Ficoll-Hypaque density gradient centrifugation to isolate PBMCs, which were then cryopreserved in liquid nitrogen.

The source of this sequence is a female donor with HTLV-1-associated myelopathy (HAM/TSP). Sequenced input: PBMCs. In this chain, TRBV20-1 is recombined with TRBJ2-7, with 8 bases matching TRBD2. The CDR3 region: CSATGGGIYEQYF. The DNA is TGCAGTGCTACAGGCGGGGGGATCTACGAGCAGTACTTC.